A selection of T cell receptor beta chains follows, all from one sample in a study of shared clonotypes between healthy human individuals. Method: immunoSEQ multiplex PCR; TCRdb's copy keeps in-frame clones and lacks some. The table records hundreds of thousands of clones, roughly 96% of them present only once. Sequences were obtained from naive CD8+ T cells sorted from blood. These receptors were obtained from a woman in her 30s in good health. Each CDR3 is given with its conserved first and last residue. D genes are given only for firm matches. Clone size is stated in some rows and not others, as once, few, many or a class when expanded.

>NA|TRBV13|NA|TRBJ2-2
TGTGCCAGCAGCTTAGATATGCCCGGGGAGCTGTTTTTT
CASSLDMPGELFF
>NA|TRBV29-1|NA|TRBJ1-2
TGCAGCGTTGGTGGTTTTACGGACTATGGCTACACCTTC
CSVGGFTDYGYTF
>NA|TRBV7-6|NA|TRBJ2-1
TGTGCCAGCAGCCTTCAGGGAGGAAGCGTCAATGAGCAGTTCTTC
CASSLQGGSVNEQFF
>NA|TRBV19|NA|TRBJ2-1
TGTGCCAGTAGACAAGAGGGACTTCTCAATGAGCAGTTCTTC
CASRQEGLLNEQFF
>TRBD1|TRBV19|NA|TRBJ2-5
TGTGCCAGTAGTACCGGGACAGCACAACAAGAGACCCAGTACTTC
CASSTGTAQQETQYF
>NA|TRBV7-9|NA|TRBJ2-7
TGTGCCAGCAGCTTAGGAATAGGCTACGAGCAGTACTTC
CASSLGIGYEQYF
>NA|TRBV27|NA|TRBJ2-1
TGTGCCAGCAGTTTAGGAGGTTACAATGAGCAGTTCTTC
CASSLGGYNEQFF
>NA|TRBV27|NA|TRBJ1-2
TGTGCCAGCAGCCTTACAGGGAGCGCGGATGGCTACACCTTC
CASSLTGSADGYTF
>TRBD2|TRBV6-4|NA|TRBJ2-7
TGTGCCAGCAGTGACGGCGGGAGGGAATACTACGAGCAGTACTTC
CASSDGGREYYEQYF
>TRBD2|TRBV11-2|NA|TRBJ2-2
TGTGCCAGCAGCCCTGGACTAGCGGGAGGATTATACCCCGGGGAGCTGTTTTTT
CASSPGLAGGLYPGELFF
>TRBD1|TRBV5-4|NA|TRBJ2-2
TGTGCCAGCAGCTTTGACAGGGTTGGGGCCGGGGAGCTGTTTTTT
CASSFDRVGAGELFF
>NA|TRBV25-1|once|TRBJ1-2
TGTGCCAGCAGTGAACTAGGAGGAGGACCGTTTTATGGCTACACCTTC
CASSELGGGPFYGYTF
>NA|TRBV4-1|NA|TRBJ1-1
TGCGCCAGCAGCCAGCATTCCGGGAGCGGGGCTTTCTTT
CASSQHSGSGAFF
>NA|TRBV29-1|NA|TRBJ2-7
TGCAGCGTTGAAGATCGAGCCTACGAGCAGTACTTC
CSVEDRAYEQYF
>NA|TRBV5-1|NA|TRBJ2-3
TGCGCCAGCTGTCCTGAAAACACAGATACGCAGTATTTT
CASCPENTDTQYF
>NA|TRBV11-2|NA|TRBJ2-2
TGTGCCAGCAGCCCCCCAACCGGGGAGCTGTTTTTT
CASSPPTGELFF
>NA|TRBV11-2|once|TRBJ2-7
TGTGCCAGCAGCCCCCCAGCCCACGAGCAGTACTTC
CASSPPAHEQYF
>TRBD2|TRBV4-1|NA|TRBJ2-1
TGCGCCAGCAGAAATGAAATGCGGACTAGCGGCTACAATGAGCAGTTCTTC
CASRNEMRTSGYNEQFF
>TRBD1|TRBV19|NA|TRBJ2-7
TGTGCCAGTAGTACGACAGGGGGTAGCTACGAGCAGTACTTC
CASSTTGGSYEQYF
>NA|TRBV19|NA|TRBJ2-3
TGTGCCAGTAGTGAGGGGTACACAGATACGCAGTATTTT
CASSEGYTDTQYF
>NA|TRBV7-6|NA|TRBJ2-1
TGTGCCAGCAGCTCAGCACCGACTACCCGTATCGGGTACAATGAGCAGTTCTTC
CASSSAPTTRIGYNEQFF
>NA|TRBV28|NA|TRBJ1-5
TGTGCCAGCAGTTTCCGGGACAGCAATCAGCCCCAGCATTTT
CASSFRDSNQPQHF
>TRBD2|TRBV9|NA|TRBJ2-7
TGTGCCAGCAGCGAAGGTGGCGGGAGCTCCTACGAGCAGTACTTC
CASSEGGGSSYEQYF
>NA|TRBV9|NA|TRBJ2-2
TGTGCCAGCACCGACACCGGGGAGCTGTTTTTT
CASTDTGELFF
>TRBD2|TRBV19|NA|TRBJ2-3
TGTGCCAGTAGTCGGGTAGCGGGAGGCACAGATACGCAGTATTTT
CASSRVAGGTDTQYF
>TRBD2|TRBV27|NA|TRBJ2-3
TGTGCCAGCAGTTCCGGGACTAGCGGGAGAGATACGCAGTATTTT
CASSSGTSGRDTQYF
>NA|TRBV2|NA|TRBJ2-7
TGTGCCAGCAGTGGGTACGAGCAGTACTTC
CASSGYEQYF
>NA|TRBV28|NA|TRBJ1-5
TGTGCCAGCAGTTGGGTTCCGGGCGGCAATCAGCCCCAGCATTTT
CASSWVPGGNQPQHF
>TRBD2|TRBV6-5|NA|TRBJ2-1
TGTGCCAGCAGTTACACAACTAGCGGTTACAATGAGCAGTTCTTC
CASSYTTSGYNEQFF
>NA|TRBV27|NA|TRBJ1-5
TGTGCCAGCAGTTTATCTGGGCCAATTGAGCCCCAGCATTTT
CASSLSGPIEPQHF
>NA|TRBV28|few|TRBJ1-2
TGTGCCAGCAGCCTAGGGACACACTATGGCTACACCTTC
CASSLGTHYGYTF
>TRBD1|TRBV11-3|NA|TRBJ2-2
TGTGCCAGCAGCTCGGGACAGGCCGCGAACACCGGGGAGCTGTTTTTT
CASSSGQAANTGELFF
>TRBD1|TRBV2|NA|TRBJ2-3
TGTGCCAGCAGTGAGATGGACAGGGGTACAGATACGCAGTATTTT
CASSEMDRGTDTQYF
>NA|TRBV4-2|NA|TRBJ2-1
TGTGCCAGCAGCCAAATCCGCGATTATGAGCAGTTCTTC
CASSQIRDYEQFF
>TRBD1|TRBV5-4|NA|TRBJ2-5
TGTGCCAGCAGCATGACAGGGGACGAGACCCAGTACTTC
CASSMTGDETQYF
>NA|TRBV11-2|NA|TRBJ1-1
TGTGCCAGCAGCTTAGATCACGGATTAAACACTGAAGCTTTCTTT
CASSLDHGLNTEAFF
>TRBD1|TRBV19|NA|TRBJ2-7
TGTGCCAGTAGTATCCAAGGACAGGGTAGAGGGTACGAGCAGTACTTC
CASSIQGQGRGYEQYF
>TRBD1|TRBV7-9|NA|TRBJ1-3
TGTGCCAGCAGCTTAGGACAGGGGGCGCGGAACACCATATATTTT
CASSLGQGARNTIYF
>TRBD1|TRBV15|NA|TRBJ1-3
TGTGCCACCAGCAGTTGGGACAGGGAATGGAACACCATATATTTT
CATSSWDREWNTIYF
>TRBD2|TRBV28|NA|TRBJ2-7
TGTGCCAGCAGTGCTACCATTCTAGCGGACCCCTACGAGCAGTACTTC
CASSATILADPYEQYF
>NA|TRBV5-1|NA|TRBJ2-5
TGCGCCAGCAGCTTGGATAGCAACCAAGAGACCCAGTACTTC
CASSLDSNQETQYF
>TRBD2|TRBV19|NA|TRBJ2-7
TGTGCCAGTAGTATGGGCCCGGAGCGGGGAGCCTACGAGCAGTACTTC
CASSMGPERGAYEQYF
>NA|TRBV6-1|NA|TRBJ1-1
TGTGCCAGCAGGACGGCGAGGGGCACTGAAGCTTTCTTT
CASRTARGTEAFF